The rows below give T cell receptor beta chains drawn from one sample of a study of cytomegalovirus exposure and HLA in healthy donors. Some clones are missing from TCRdb's copy, which holds only in-frame ones; the method was immunoSEQ multiplex PCR. The sample lists around 200,000 clones, approximately 79% occurring once. Sequencing was done on a sample of PBMCs. The receptors were gathered from a woman aged 25 to 39 in good health and CMV-seropositive. Each CDR3 is given with its conserved first and last residue. Fields, in order: clone size, V gene, J gene, D gene, CDR3 protein, CDR3 DNA. A D gene is named only where the DNA matches it firmly. Clone size is stated in some rows and not others, as once, few, many or a class when expanded.

-	TRBV30	TRBJ1-2	TRBD1	CAWSYRGTYGYTF	TGTGCCTGGAGTTACAGGGGTACCTATGGCTACACCTTC
-	TRBV4-3	TRBJ1-4	TRBD1	CASSHDRGRDEKLFF	TGCGCCAGCAGCCATGACAGGGGGCGCGATGAAAAACTGTTTTTT
-	TRBV7-7	TRBJ2-1	-	CASSFNGDNEQFF	TGTGCCAGCAGCTTCAACGGAGACAATGAGCAGTTCTTC
-	TRBV7-2	TRBJ2-2	-	CASSPPGSDTGELFF	TGTGCCAGCAGCCCCCCCGGGTCGGACACCGGGGAGCTGTTTTTT
few	TRBV4-1	TRBJ1-2	TRBD1	CASSFRDRGGDGYTF	TGCGCCAGCAGCTTCCGGGACAGGGGTGGCGATGGCTACACCTTC
-	TRBV7-9	TRBJ1-4	TRBD1	CASSLGSTGTGKNEKLFF	TGTGCCAGCAGCTTAGGCTCCACCGGGACAGGAAAGAATGAAAAACTGTTTTTT
-	TRBV29-1	TRBJ1-2	TRBD1	CSVVRDSYGYTF	TGCAGCGTGGTAAGGGACAGCTATGGCTACACCTTC
-	TRBV19	TRBJ2-1	-	CASSRTDSYNEQFF	TGTGCCAGTAGTAGGACTGACTCCTACAATGAGCAGTTCTTC
-	TRBV7-8	TRBJ2-2	TRBD1	CASSLVEGAHRDTGELFF	TGTGCCAGCAGCTTAGTAGAGGGGGCGCATAGGGACACCGGGGAGCTGTTTTTT
-	TRBV4-1	TRBJ1-1	TRBD1	CASSPGTGPNTEAFF	TGCGCCAGCAGCCCAGGGACAGGGCCGAACACTGAAGCTTTCTTT
-	TRBV6-5	TRBJ2-1	TRBD1	CASSSSRTGSYNEQFF	TGTGCCAGCAGTTCATCAAGGACAGGTTCCTACAATGAGCAGTTCTTC
-	TRBV5-1	TRBJ2-5	TRBD1	CASSLGTGGQETQYF	TGCGCCAGCAGCCTCGGGACAGGGGGACAAGAGACCCAGTACTTC
-	TRBV11-2	TRBJ2-7	TRBD1	CASSSPWTGDLYEQYF	TGTGCCAGCAGCTCCCCGTGGACAGGGGATCTCTACGAGCAGTACTTC
-	TRBV27	TRBJ2-3	TRBD1	CASSFLRQGVQRPVDTQYF	TGTGCCAGCAGTTTTCTTCGACAGGGCGTTCAGAGACCGGTGGATACGCAGTATTTT
-	TRBV5-4	TRBJ2-7	-	CASSVPTESSYEQYF	TGTGCCAGCAGCGTTCCGACAGAGAGCTCCTACGAGCAGTACTTC
-	TRBV18	TRBJ1-2	-	CASSPRFYGASNYGYTF	TGTGCCAGCTCACCCCGATTTTATGGGGCGTCGAACTATGGCTACACCTTC
-	TRBV6-5	TRBJ1-1	TRBD1	CASKPRTGGDTEAFF	TGTGCCAGCAAACCACGGACAGGAGGAGACACTGAAGCTTTCTTT